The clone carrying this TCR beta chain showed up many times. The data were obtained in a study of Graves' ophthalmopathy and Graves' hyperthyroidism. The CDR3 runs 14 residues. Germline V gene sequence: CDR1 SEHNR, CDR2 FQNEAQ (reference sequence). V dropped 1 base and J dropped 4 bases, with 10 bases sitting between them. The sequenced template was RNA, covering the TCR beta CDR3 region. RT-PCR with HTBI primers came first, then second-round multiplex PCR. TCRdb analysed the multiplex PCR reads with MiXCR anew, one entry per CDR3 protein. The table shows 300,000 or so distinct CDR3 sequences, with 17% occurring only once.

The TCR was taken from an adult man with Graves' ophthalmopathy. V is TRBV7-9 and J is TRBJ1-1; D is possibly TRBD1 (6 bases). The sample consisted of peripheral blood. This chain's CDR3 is CASSLGGGFTEAFF. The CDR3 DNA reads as TGTGCCAGCAGCTTAGGCGGGGGCTTCACTGAAGCTTTCTTT.